The clone carrying this T cell receptor beta chain showed up many times. The antigen is unknown. This CDR3 has 13 amino acids. With 2 bases removed from V and 2 bases from J, the gap between germline ends came to 6 bases. Germline V lookup: CDR1 MDHEN, CDR2 SYDVKM. This entry comes from a study of Graves' ophthalmopathy and Graves' hyperthyroidism. For repertoire sequencing, the TCR beta CDR3 regions were amplified from RNA transcripts. First-round RT-PCR employed HTBI primers, with a second-round multiplex PCR after it. MiXCR, run by TCRdb on the multiplex PCR reads, gives a single entry per CDR3 protein. The sample lists over 450,000 distinct CDR3 sequences; approximately 15% were seen once. Findings and limits, study-wide: A majority of expanded thyroid clonotypes exceeding 0.001 frequency were likewise present in blood.

Source material: blood. This TCR came from a woman aged 25 to 45 with Graves' ophthalmopathy. The V call is TRBV28, the J call TRBJ1-2; D gene unclear. As DNA, the CDR3 is TGTGCCAGCAGTTTACAGTTAAACTATGGCTACACCTTC. Amino acids: CASSLQLNYGYTF.